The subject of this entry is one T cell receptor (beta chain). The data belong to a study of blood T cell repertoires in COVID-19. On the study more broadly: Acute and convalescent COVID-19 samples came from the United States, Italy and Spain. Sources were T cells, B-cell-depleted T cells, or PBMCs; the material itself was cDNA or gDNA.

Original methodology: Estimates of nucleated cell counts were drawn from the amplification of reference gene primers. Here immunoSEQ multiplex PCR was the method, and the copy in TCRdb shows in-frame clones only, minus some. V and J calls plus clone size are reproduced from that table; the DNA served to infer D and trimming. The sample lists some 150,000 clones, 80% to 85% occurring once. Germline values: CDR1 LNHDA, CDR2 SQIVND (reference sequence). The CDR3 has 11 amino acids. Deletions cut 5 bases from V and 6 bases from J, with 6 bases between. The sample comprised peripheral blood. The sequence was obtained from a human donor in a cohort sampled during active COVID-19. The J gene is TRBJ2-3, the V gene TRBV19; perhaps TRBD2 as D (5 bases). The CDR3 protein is CASSGEDTQYF. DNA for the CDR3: TGTGCCAGTAGTGGGGAGGATACGCAGTATTTT.